These T cell receptor beta chains were read from a single sample in a study of patients and donors after allogeneic stem cell transplantation. One entry per CDR3 protein results from TCRdb running MiXCR on the RT-PCR reads. The sample holds fewer than 180,000 distinct CDR3 sequences, about a third seen once. Sequencing was done on a sample of blood, either unsorted or a sorted T cell fraction (not recorded which). The receptors come from a human donor who was either an allogeneic HSCT recipient or a stem cell or donor lymphocyte infusion donor (not recorded which). It is not recorded whose cells these are; they may come from a transplant donor. CDR3s include the opening cysteine and the closing phenylalanine or tryptophan.

v_gene: TRBV7-2; CDR3aa: CASSFSLTENSSPLHF
v_gene: TRBV12-3/TRBV12-4; CDR3aa: CASRERGGYTF
v_gene: TRBV6-2/TRBV6-3; CDR3aa: CASSHADGYTF
v_gene: TRBV6-1; CDR3aa: CASRPGQINEKLFF
v_gene: TRBV24-1; CDR3aa: CATSDLGRDEETQYF
v_gene: TRBV6-2/TRBV6-3; CDR3aa: CASSHSGFPNTEAFF
v_gene: TRBV27; CDR3aa: CASRRQGGSGQPQHF
v_gene: TRBV12-3/TRBV12-4; CDR3aa: CASTFLVGAPGTGELFF
v_gene: TRBV7-6; CDR3aa: CASSPSPGTSYTGELFF
v_gene: TRBV15; CDR3aa: CATSFGADTQYF
v_gene: TRBV29-1; CDR3aa: CSVVRQGGYGYTF
v_gene: TRBV5-1; CDR3aa: CASSLEGQHYGYTF
v_gene: TRBV2; CDR3aa: CASSEVADYNEQFF
v_gene: TRBV6-6; CDR3aa: CASSYLPGAGGYTF
v_gene: TRBV18; CDR3aa: CASSPGGGNVQPQHF
v_gene: TRBV4-2; CDR3aa: CASMRSGYTDTQYF
v_gene: TRBV7-9; CDR3aa: CASRKVNNSPLHF
v_gene: TRBV7-9; CDR3aa: CASSPTIDRAAGNTIYF
v_gene: TRBV13; CDR3aa: CASSSGTGGVYGYTF
v_gene: TRBV6-1; CDR3aa: CAGGRDVDYNSPLHF
v_gene: TRBV6-1; CDR3aa: CASSSRGGGTGELFF
v_gene: TRBV6-5; CDR3aa: CASSYGDGNYGYTF
v_gene: TRBV9; CDR3aa: CASSVGAGVNTGELFF
v_gene: TRBV20-1; CDR3aa: CSATGDSPTYNSPLHF
v_gene: TRBV4-2; CDR3aa: CASSYRGDTQYF
v_gene: TRBV12-3/TRBV12-4; CDR3aa: CASSFDGANRETQYF
v_gene: TRBV28; CDR3aa: CASSLKTGLGAYTGELFF
v_gene: TRBV7-3; CDR3aa: CASSPGDGDYGYTF
v_gene: TRBV7-2; CDR3aa: CASSHNFDRGDSPLHF
v_gene: TRBV12-3/TRBV12-4; CDR3aa: CASSIEGKNSPLHF
v_gene: TRBV5-1; CDR3aa: CASSLAYNEQFF
v_gene: TRBV20-1; CDR3aa: CSASTVPLEGGYTF
v_gene: TRBV19; CDR3aa: CASSPLANWNTEAFF
v_gene: TRBV6-5; CDR3aa: CASSYSKGVGYTF
v_gene: TRBV20-1; CDR3aa: CSAMTGQEQETQYF
v_gene: TRBV20-1; CDR3aa: CSARNTVEQFF
v_gene: TRBV7-3; CDR3aa: CASSLIRDRGNQPQHF
v_gene: TRBV6-1; CDR3aa: CASRGTGTANTEAFF
v_gene: TRBV20-1; CDR3aa: CSARLGQANQPQHF
v_gene: TRBV7-7; CDR3aa: CASSPGQGAYYGYTF
v_gene: TRBV12-3/TRBV12-4; CDR3aa: CASSFTRQGINGYTF
v_gene: TRBV5-4; CDR3aa: CASSFAAGGALNTQYF
v_gene: TRBV2; CDR3aa: CASRGTGANYGYTF